This TCR beta chain was sequenced during a study of blood T cell repertoires in COVID-19. Overall study context: The United States, Italy and Spain supplied acute and convalescent COVID-19 samples. T cells, B-cell-depleted T cells, or PBMCs provided the cDNA or gDNA that served as material.

V was cut by 2 bases and J by 2 bases, with 7 bases left in between. The CDR3 is 14 amino acids. The V gene's germline CDR1 is SEHNR and CDR2 FQNEAQ (reference sequence). In the study's own analysis: How many nucleated cells were present was estimated from reference gene primer amplification. The data were produced by immunoSEQ multiplex PCR, yet TCRdb's version contains in-frame clones alone and is incomplete. The V and J calls and clone size were taken over from that table, and D and trimming were inferred from the DNA. The sample lists a few hundred thousand clones; about 84% were seen once. The sample was peripheral blood. This receptor was identified in a man of 80 years or more with acute or convalescent COVID-19. V is TRBV7-9 and J is TRBJ1-5, with TRBD1 as a possible D gene (5 bases). As DNA, the CDR3 is TGTGCCAGCAGCTTAACGGGGGGCAATCAGCCCCAGCATTTT. Translating it yields CASSLTGGNQPQHF.